The clone carrying this T cell receptor (beta chain) has a handful of counts. The antigen remains unidentified. The entry originates in a study of T cell repertoires in cytomegalovirus infection. One entry per CDR3 protein results from TCRdb running MiXCR on the reads. The sample consists of 20,000 to 25,000 distinct CDR3 sequences, 42% of them appearing once. This CDR3 has 16 amino acids. V dropped 2 bases and J dropped 1 base, with 13 bases sitting between them. The germline gives CDR1 SGHTA, CDR2 FQGTGA. The input for sequencing was CD8+ T cells from cultured PBMCs, taken from culture after CMV antigen stimulation. The TCR originated in a human donor in good health (CMV status not recorded). Some clones in this sample may be carry-over from other donors' samples. The rearrangement uses TRBV7-3 and TRBJ2-3, with D possibly TRBD2 on 7 matching bases. CDR3 in DNA: TGTGCCAGCAGCTTAGAGGGGCGGGGGCGCACAGATACGCAGTATTTT. This encodes CASSLEGRGRTDTQYF.